The present TCR beta chain was sequenced within a study of cytotoxic CD8 clonotypes in ibrutinib-treated CLL. Here immunoSEQ multiplex PCR was the method, and the copy in TCRdb shows in-frame clones only, minus some. The data contain 14,000 or so clones, roughly 64% of them singletons. This clone has only one observation. The sequence was collected from a human donor with chronic lymphocytic leukemia. The material sequenced was PBMCs, taken before ibrutinib treatment.

The CDR3 DNA is TGCAGCGTTTCAGAGTTGGCAACTAATGAAAAACTGTTTTTT. Protein sequence: CSVSELATNEKLFF. V gene TRBV29-1 combines with J gene TRBJ1-4; no clear D. The CDR3 covers 14 residues. V dropped 5 bases and J dropped 0 bases, with 10 bases sitting between them. Germline CDR1 reads SQVTM; CDR2 reads ANQGSEA. Combining the CDR3 with reference TRBV29-1 and TRBJ1-4 gives the whole variable domain SAVISQKPSRDICQRGTSLTIQCQVDSQVTMMFWYRQQPGQSLTLIATANQGSEATYESGFVIDKFPISRPNLTFSTLTVSNMSPEDSSIYLCSVSELATNEKLFFGSGTQLSVL.